The clone carrying this T cell receptor (beta chain) came up a few times. The CDR3 has 15 amino acids. The germline V gene has CDR1 SGHTA and CDR2 FQGNSA. After removal of 5 bases from V and 6 bases from J, the junction contained 9 bases not matched to a gene. Unique molecular identifiers were incorporated during preparation of the TCRbeta library. Each CDR3 protein gets one entry after TCRdb re-called the PCR reads with MiXCR. Of about 610,000 distinct CDR3 sequences in the sample, about 10% are singletons; the top ten hold roughly 4%. The sample comes from a study of T-cell reconstitution after alpha-beta-depleted transplantation in children.

The V and J genes are TRBV7-2 and TRBJ2-1, with 8 positions matching TRBD2. The source is a human donor who donated a stem cell graft to a child with acute myeloid leukemia. The source material was PBMCs from the stem cell graft donor, sampled from the stem cell graft. The CDR3 nucleotides are TGTGCCAGCAGCATCGGGAGGGGGGCTACCAATGAGCAGTTCTTC. Translation gives CASSIGRGATNEQFF.